This T cell receptor (beta chain) was identified in a study of shared clonotypes between healthy human individuals. A word on this clone: Germline is not matched at one junction end, which may reflect a read error.

Per the germline V gene, CDR1 is MNHNS and CDR2 is SASEGT. The CDR3 length is 16 residues. The data were produced by immunoSEQ multiplex PCR, yet TCRdb's version contains in-frame clones alone and is incomplete. The repertoire holds approximately 500,000 clones, with approximately 80% as singletons. The rearrangement links TRBV6-1 to TRBJ2-7; TRBD1 aligns across 9 bases. The receptor was isolated from a woman aged 40 to 49 in good health. Some clones in this sample may be carry-over from other donors' samples. Source material: PBMCs. CDR3 protein: CASSQAPGQGTHEQYF. Written as DNA, the CDR3 is TGTGCCAGCAGTCAAGCCCCCGGACAGGGGACCCACGAGCAGTACTTC.